The rows below give T cell receptor beta chains drawn from one sample of a study of OX40 agonist ivuxolimab in advanced cancers. Assay: immunoSEQ multiplex PCR; the TCRdb copy retains only in-frame clones and omits some. This sample contains over ten clones. This specimen was collected in a trial of the OX40 agonist ivuxolimab. The receptor source for this set is an adult with an advanced solid tumor such as melanoma, head and neck, liver or kidney cancer. Each CDR3 is given without its conserved first and last residue. The size of a clone is reported for some rows only, either as once, few or many, or as a class for expanded clones.

J | V | size | CDR3
TRBJ2-5 | TRBV11-3 | once | ASSTGFQGVGKTQY
TRBJ2-3 | TRBV7-6 | NA | ASSYGQAIATQY
TRBJ1-1 | TRBV11-3 | few | ASSLGHQNTEAF
TRBJ2-6 | TRBV7-6 | NA | ASSQLMRRQSRANVLT